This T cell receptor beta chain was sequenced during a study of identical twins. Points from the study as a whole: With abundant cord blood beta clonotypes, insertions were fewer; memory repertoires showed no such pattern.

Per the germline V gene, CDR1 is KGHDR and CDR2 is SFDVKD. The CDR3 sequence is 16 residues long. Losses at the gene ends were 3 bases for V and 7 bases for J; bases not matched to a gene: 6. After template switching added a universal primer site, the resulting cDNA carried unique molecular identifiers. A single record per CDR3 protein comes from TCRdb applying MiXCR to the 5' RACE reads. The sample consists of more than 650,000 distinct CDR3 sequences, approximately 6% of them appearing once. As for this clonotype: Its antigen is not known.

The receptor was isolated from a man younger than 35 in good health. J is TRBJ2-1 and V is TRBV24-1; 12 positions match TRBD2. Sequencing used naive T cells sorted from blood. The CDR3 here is CATSDPRTSGTNEQFF. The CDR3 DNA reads TGTGCCACCAGTGATCCTCGGACTAGCGGGACTAATGAGCAGTTCTTC.